This entry concerns a single T cell receptor (beta chain). V trimming: 2 bases; J trimming: 8 bases; junction bases outside the gene matches: 3. The CDR3 is 12 amino acids. Germline V gene sequence: CDR1 SGHNT, CDR2 YYREEE (reference sequence). The sample originates from a study of blood T cell repertoires in COVID-19. TCRdb's copy holds only in-frame clones and misses some; the assay was immunoSEQ multiplex PCR. The repertoire holds about 250,000 clones, with roughly 85% as singletons. What was sequenced was PBMCs or T cells enriched from blood (not recorded which). The rearrangement links TRBV5-4 to TRBJ1-2; 7 nucleotides match TRBD1. The sequence was collected from a woman aged 50 to 65 with acute COVID-19. The CDR3 reads CASSFTGVGYTF. The CDR3 DNA is TGTGCCAGCAGCTTTACAGGGGTCGGCTACACCTTC.